This T cell receptor (beta chain) derives from a study of blood T cells in healthy people across ages. The CDR3 is 18 amino acids. V dropped 3 bases and J dropped 5; count of bases not matched to a gene: 15. CDR1 and CDR2 from the germline V gene are WSHSY and SAAADI. The second PCR ran roughly 6 to 11 cycles with a sample-barcoded 5' primer and J-beta primers. MiXCR, applied by TCRdb to the 5' RACE reads, yields one record per CDR3 protein. The sample includes roughly 1.7 million distinct CDR3 sequences, roughly 30% of them seen just once. Material: blood. The receptor was derived from a woman aged 25 to 45 in good health. V is TRBV10-2 and J is TRBJ2-5; 10 nucleotides match TRBD2. In nucleotides, the CDR3 is TGCGCCAGCAGTGATGAGTCAGAATTAGCGGGGGGCTCGGAGACCCAGTACTTC. Its protein product is CASSDESELAGGSETQYF.